This is a list of T cell receptor beta chains from one sample in a study of early T cells in non-severe SARS-CoV-2 infection. TCRdb itself ran the 5' RACE reads through MiXCR, one entry per CDR3 protein. The sample consists of 30,000 to 40,000 distinct CDR3 sequences, 4.5% to 7.5% of them appearing once. Sequencing used whole blood. The receptors were gathered from an adult who was a healthcare worker with PCR-confirmed SARS-CoV-2 infection or an uninfected control (not recorded which). The CDR3 runs from the conserved cysteine through the conserved F or W. D genes are given only for firm matches. For some rows the clone size is stated as once, few or many, or as a class when expanded; others skip it.

j_call d_call clone_size v_call cdr3_aa cdr3_nt
TRBJ1-2 . many TRBV7-6 CASSLFPPGKMDYGYTF TGTGCCAGCAGCTTATTTCCCCCAGGAAAAATGGACTATGGCTACACCTTC
TRBJ2-4 TRBD1 many TRBV5-1 CASSYQGAAENIQYF TGCGCCAGCAGCTACCAGGGGGCCGCCGAAAACATTCAGTACTTC
TRBJ1-1 . . TRBV4-2 CASSRVGGTEAFF TGTGCCAGTTCGAGGGTAGGGGGCACTGAAGCTTTCTTT
TRBJ2-7 TRBD2 many TRBV7-2 CASSLTSGDSYEQYF TGTGCCAGCAGCCTCACTAGCGGAGACTCCTACGAGCAGTACTTC
TRBJ2-3 TRBD2 few TRBV7-2 CASSLPGGSSEKSTDTQYF TGTGCCAGCAGCCTACCGGGGGGGTCTAGCGAGAAGAGCACAGATACGCAGTATTTT
TRBJ2-1 . many TRBV29-1 CSAGDPPVNEQFF TGCAGCGCGGGGGACCCTCCTGTGAATGAGCAGTTCTTC
TRBJ1-5 TRBD1 many TRBV20-1 CSATARTGGYQPQHF TGCAGTGCTACCGCAAGGACAGGGGGATATCAGCCCCAGCATTTT
TRBJ2-1 . many TRBV6-2/TRBV6-3 CASSPRWTSSYNEQFF TGTGCCAGCAGTCCGCGTTGGACGAGCTCCTACAATGAGCAGTTCTTC
TRBJ2-7 . . TRBV18 CASSPRAGLVGVEQYF TGTGCCAGCTCACCCAGGGCGGGACTGGTCGGTGTCGAGCAGTACTTC
TRBJ2-3 . many TRBV5-1 CASSARDSSGSGDTQYF TGCGCCAGCAGCGCTCGGGACAGTAGCGGTTCGGGAGATACGCAGTATTTT
TRBJ1-1 . many TRBV29-1 CSVEVSLGWGSGPNTEAFF TGCAGCGTTGAAGTTTCGCTGGGGTGGGGGTCAGGGCCGAACACTGAAGCTTTCTTT
TRBJ2-1 . many TRBV18 CASSPQDLEQFF TGTGCCAGCTCACCCCAGGACCTTGAGCAGTTCTTC
TRBJ2-1 TRBD2 many TRBV2 CASSEGRLAELDEQFF TGTGCCAGCAGTGAAGGCCGACTAGCGGAGTTAGATGAGCAGTTCTTC
TRBJ1-5 . many TRBV27 CASSLSFGGGGNQPQHF TGTGCCAGCAGTTTATCGTTCGGGGGAGGCGGCAATCAGCCCCAGCATTTT
TRBJ2-5 TRBD2 many TRBV7-2 CASSQVSLGAGGQETQYF TGTGCCAGCAGCCAAGTTAGCTTGGGTGCGGGAGGGCAAGAGACCCAGTACTTC
TRBJ2-5 . many TRBV6-2/TRBV6-3 CASSPTDETQYF TGTGCCAGCAGTCCTACTGACGAGACCCAGTACTTC
TRBJ1-1 . many TRBV24-1 CATSDGNTEAFF TGTGCCACCAGTGACGGGAACACTGAAGCTTTCTTT
TRBJ2-5 TRBD2 many TRBV27 CASSSLAFETQYF TGTGCCAGCAGTTCACTAGCGTTTGAGACCCAGTACTTC
TRBJ2-1 . many TRBV11-2 CASSLISSEQFF TGTGCCAGCAGCCTCATCAGCAGTGAGCAGTTCTTC
TRBJ1-4 . few TRBV6-5 CASREGYTNEKLFF TGTGCCAGCAGGGAGGGGTATACTAATGAAAAACTGTTTTTT
TRBJ2-3 . many TRBV5-1 CASSFGTDTQYF TGCGCCAGCAGCTTCGGTACAGATACGCAGTATTTT
TRBJ1-6 . . TRBV12-3/TRBV12-4 CASSLKPGHNSPLHF TGTGCCAGCAGTTTAAAGCCCGGCCATAATTCACCCCTCCACTTT
TRBJ2-7 . . TRBV13 CASSLNLQHSYEQYF TGTGCCAGCAGCTTAAATCTCCAACACTCCTACGAGCAGTACTTC
TRBJ1-2 TRBD1 many TRBV30 CAWSDGTVNYGYTF TGTGCCTGGAGTGATGGGACAGTCAACTATGGCTACACCTTC
TRBJ1-3 . many TRBV4-1 CASSQVATFSGNTIYF TGCGCCAGCAGCCAAGTGGCCACCTTCTCTGGAAACACCATATATTTT
TRBJ2-3 TRBD2 . TRBV7-6 CASSLLSGGADTQYF TGTGCCAGCAGCTTACTTAGCGGGGGGGCAGATACGCAGTATTTT
TRBJ2-3 . . TRBV4-1 CASSTYRDGTQYF TGCGCCAGCAGCACCTACAGGGATGGTACGCAGTATTTT
TRBJ1-3 . many TRBV7-9 CASSSPTGTTSGNTIYF TGTGCCAGCAGCTCTCCGACCGGGACGACCTCTGGAAACACCATATATTTT
TRBJ2-7 . many TRBV6-1 CASSDLRSRNEQYF TGTGCCAGCAGTGACCTGAGGAGTCGGAACGAGCAGTACTTC